This entry describes one T cell receptor (beta chain). Its antigen is not identified. Alongside a J-beta primer mix, a sample-barcoded 5' primer served in a second PCR lasting about 7 to 12 cycles. Every single cDNA molecule received a tag from a template-switch adaptor with 12 random nucleotides. Each CDR3 protein gets one entry after TCRdb re-called the 5' RACE reads with MiXCR. This table has 700,000 to 900,000 distinct CDR3 sequences, about 48% appearing once. These data are taken from a study of blood T cells in healthy people across ages. Study summary: When template switching was applied, about one barcoded beta molecule was captured per two T cells.

Notes on the study in general: Getting older went along with TCR beta diversity per million T cells dropping roughly linearly. It was held that diversity estimates obtained from one million T cells represented underestimates.

The TCR sequence derives from an elderly man in good health. Sample: blood.

DNA of the CDR3: TGCAGCGTGGGATCGTGGGGAGAGACCCAGTACTTC. It encodes CSVGSWGETQYF. The gene calls are TRBV29-1 and TRBJ2-5; D ambiguous. CDR1 and CDR2 (germline): SQVTM, ANQGSEA. The CDR3 covers 12 residues. Trimming left V 6 bases short and J 4 bases short, with 12 bases between.